This is a list of T cell receptor beta chains from one sample in a study of T cells in Graves' hyperthyroidism and ophthalmopathy. TCRdb reprocessed the multiplex PCR reads with MiXCR, giving one entry per CDR3 protein. The repertoire consists of approximately 870,000 distinct CDR3 sequences, with roughly 40% occurring once and the leading ten covering around 9.3%. The sample was blood. The receptors were sampled from a young man with Graves' hyperthyroidism. Each CDR3 is given with its conserved first and last residue. The D gene is left open where the match is weak. For some rows the clone size is stated as once, few or many, or as a class when expanded; others skip it.

CDR3 protein	CDR3 DNA	V gene	D gene	clone size	J gene
CASSKTGGLYEQYF	TGTGCCAGTAGTAAGACAGGGGGCCTCTACGAGCAGTACTTC	TRBV19	TRBD1	few	TRBJ2-7
CASSPNPKETQYF	TGTGCCAGCAGTCCCAACCCGAAGGAGACCCAGTACTTC	TRBV6-9	-	few	TRBJ2-5
CRAGDTEAFF	TGCAGGGCGGGGGACACTGAAGCTTTCTTT	TRBV29-1	-	many	TRBJ1-1
CASSIPGNQPQHF	TGTGCCAGTAGTATACCGGGGAATCAGCCCCAGCATTTT	TRBV19	-	many	TRBJ1-5
CASSTIYGTVFGNTIYF	TGTGCCAGTAGTACGATCTACGGGACAGTTTTTGGAAACACCATATATTTT	TRBV19	TRBD1	-	TRBJ1-3
CASSWTPDSGNTIYF	TGTGCCAGCAGTTGGACCCCAGACTCTGGAAACACCATATATTTT	TRBV25-1	-	-	TRBJ1-3
CASSPWTGGSEQYF	TGTGCCAGCAGCCCTTGGACAGGGGGGAGCGAGCAGTACTTC	TRBV5-4	TRBD1	many	TRBJ2-7
CSAPLARETQYF	TGCAGTGCGCCCCTAGCGAGAGAGACCCAGTACTTC	TRBV20-1	-	many	TRBJ2-5
CASSSKLSSYEQYF	TGTGCCAGCAGCTCAAAACTAAGCTCCTACGAGCAGTACTTC	TRBV7-2	-	-	TRBJ2-7
CSASTGGPQHF	TGCAGTGCCTCGACCGGTGGGCCCCAGCATTTT	TRBV20-1	-	-	TRBJ1-5
CASTRPGAPQHF	TGTGCCAGCACTCGTCCGGGAGCGCCCCAGCATTTT	TRBV12-3/TRBV12-4	-	few	TRBJ1-5
CASSPGHYGYTF	TGTGCCAGCAGCCCGGGACACTATGGCTACACCTTC	TRBV4-2	-	many	TRBJ1-2
CASSDTGANTEAFF	TGTGCCAGCAGTGATACGGGCGCGAACACTGAAGCTTTCTTT	TRBV6-1	-	-	TRBJ1-1
CASSYFGTGQAFF	TGTGCCAGCAGTTACTTTGGGACAGGCCAAGCTTTCTTT	TRBV6-2/TRBV6-3	TRBD1	-	TRBJ1-1
CASSLEGFSYEQYF	TGTGCCAGCAGCTTAGAAGGATTCTCCTACGAGCAGTACTTC	TRBV7-9	-	few	TRBJ2-7
CASSASGTAYSYEQYF	TGTGCCAGCAGCGCCTCCGGGACAGCCTATTCCTACGAGCAGTACTTC	TRBV7-9	TRBD1	many	TRBJ2-7
CASSSVAGRQYEQYF	TGTGCCAGCAGCTCAGTCGCGGGCAGACAGTACGAGCAGTACTTC	TRBV7-2	-	-	TRBJ2-7
CASSKGLAGGPQYF	TGTGCCAGCAGCAAGGGACTAGCGGGAGGGCCCCAGTACTTC	TRBV7-6	TRBD2	-	TRBJ2-5
CASSRRGTAMNTEAFF	TGTGCCAGCAGCCGCCGCGGGACGGCTATGAACACTGAAGCTTTCTTT	TRBV14	-	-	TRBJ1-1
CSVQSSYEQYF	TGCAGCGTTCAGAGCTCCTACGAGCAGTACTTC	TRBV29-1	-	many	TRBJ2-7
CASSRTPGQGTEQYF	TGCGCCAGCAGCCGCACTCCGGGACAGGGAACCGAGCAGTACTTC	TRBV5-1	TRBD1	few	TRBJ2-7
CSAPGTNEKLFF	TGCAGTGCCCCCGGGACTAATGAAAAACTGTTTTTT	TRBV20-1	-	many	TRBJ1-4
CASSYSYSPGELFF	TGTGCCAGCAGTTACTCCTATTCCCCCGGGGAGCTGTTTTTT	TRBV6-5	-	-	TRBJ2-2
CASSQRLAFDEQYF	TGTGCCAGCAGTCAGAGACTAGCGTTCGACGAGCAGTACTTC	TRBV10-3	TRBD2	few	TRBJ2-7
CASRDSFRELFF	TGTGCCAGCAGAGACTCCTTCCGGGAGCTGTTTTTT	TRBV6-2/TRBV6-3	-	-	TRBJ2-2
CASSQGARMTEAFF	TGTGCCAGCAGTCAGGGGGCACGTATGACTGAAGCTTTCTTT	TRBV28	TRBD1	few	TRBJ1-1
CASMVGQGRNTF	TGTGCCAGCATGGTAGGACAGGGGAGGAACACCTTC	TRBV2	TRBD1	few	TRBJ1-2
CASSPGQLSGANVLTF	TGCGCCAGCAGCCCTGGACAGCTCTCTGGGGCCAACGTCCTGACTTTC	TRBV7-9	-	-	TRBJ2-6
CSVPKRREQETQYF	TGCAGCGTCCCCAAGCGACGGGAACAAGAGACCCAGTACTTC	TRBV29-1	-	many	TRBJ2-5
CSALTGPEEQYF	TGCAGCGCCCTGACAGGGCCAGAGGAGCAGTACTTC	TRBV29-1	TRBD1	-	TRBJ2-7
CASSETEQGTQYF	TGTGCCAGCAGTGAAACTGAACAAGGGACCCAGTACTTC	TRBV2	-	few	TRBJ2-5
CASSWTGTDQPQHF	TGCGCCAGCAGCTGGACAGGGACGGATCAGCCCCAGCATTTT	TRBV5-1	TRBD1	-	TRBJ1-5
CASITDGRNEKLFF	TGTGCCAGCATCACGGACGGACGTAATGAAAAACTGTTTTTT	TRBV2	-	-	TRBJ1-4
CASSFGIFGNEQYF	TGTGCCAGCAGCTTTGGGATTTTCGGAAACGAGCAGTACTTC	TRBV7-2	-	few	TRBJ2-7
CATSSQEDGRPQHF	TGTGCCACCAGCAGCCAAGAAGACGGTCGTCCCCAGCATTTT	TRBV15	-	-	TRBJ1-5
CSVESRGEQYF	TGCAGCGTTGAATCCCGTGGGGAGCAGTACTTC	TRBV29-1	-	many	TRBJ2-7
CASSEGRAMNTEAFF	TGTGCCAGCAGTGAAGGCAGGGCGATGAACACTGAAGCTTTCTTT	TRBV2	-	many	TRBJ1-1
CASSASPTSGVETQYF	TGTGCCAGCAGTGCGTCCCCTACTAGCGGGGTGGAGACCCAGTACTTC	TRBV6-6	TRBD2	-	TRBJ2-5
CASSPGQGAYQPQHF	TGTGCCAGCAGCCCTGGACAGGGGGCATATCAGCCCCAGCATTTT	TRBV3-1	TRBD1	-	TRBJ1-5
CASSQDGQGRNYGYTF	TGTGCCAGCAGCCAAGATGGGCAGGGGCGGAACTATGGCTACACCTTC	TRBV7-8	-	few	TRBJ1-2
CASSDAGETYEQYF	TGTGCCAGCAGTGATGCGGGAGAAACCTACGAGCAGTACTTC	TRBV2	TRBD2	few	TRBJ2-7
CASSEYDEQYF	TGTGCCAGCAGTGAATACGACGAGCAGTACTTC	TRBV25-1	-	many	TRBJ2-7
CSARSGEKLFF	TGCAGTGCTAGATCGGGTGAAAAACTGTTTTTT	TRBV20-1	-	many	TRBJ1-4
CASSLQGSYGYTF	TGTGCCAGCAGTCTACAGGGGAGCTATGGCTACACCTTC	TRBV2	TRBD1	many	TRBJ1-2
CASRGAIDTEAFF	TGTGCCAGCAGAGGGGCGATTGACACTGAAGCTTTCTTT	TRBV2	-	-	TRBJ1-1
CASSQVQGQDGYTF	TGCGCCAGCAGCCAGGTCCAGGGACAGGATGGCTACACCTTC	TRBV4-1	TRBD1	few	TRBJ1-2
CASSLDEARETQHF	TGTGCCAGCAGCTTAGATGAGGCCCGAGAGACCCAGCACTTC	TRBV7-6	-	-	TRBJ2-5
CASSLDSGINTEAFF	TGTGCCAGCAGCTTGGATTCAGGGATAAACACTGAAGCTTTCTTT	TRBV5-4	-	-	TRBJ1-1
CASIVTVSGDGDYEQYF	TGTGCCAGCATCGTAACGGTTTCGGGGGACGGGGATTACGAGCAGTACTTC	TRBV7-9	-	few	TRBJ2-7
CASSRAGTGLNSPLHF	TGTGCCAGCAGCCGAGCCGGGACAGGCCTTAATTCACCCCTCCACTTT	TRBV7-9	TRBD1	many	TRBJ1-6
CASSNREGNTEAFF	TGTGCCAGTAGTAACAGGGAGGGGAACACTGAAGCTTTCTTT	TRBV19	-	-	TRBJ1-1
CASSVGPALNTEAFF	TGCGCCAGCAGTGTGGGACCAGCCTTGAACACTGAAGCTTTCTTT	TRBV10-2	-	once	TRBJ1-1
CASSIGQGASNYGYTF	TGTGCCAGTAGTATCGGACAGGGGGCTTCTAACTATGGCTACACCTTC	TRBV19	TRBD1	-	TRBJ1-2
CATGTGVVNTEAFF	TGTGCCACCGGGACAGGGGTCGTGAACACTGAAGCTTTCTTT	TRBV10-3	TRBD1	-	TRBJ1-1
CASGGDTYEQYF	TGTGCCAGCGGCGGAGATACCTACGAGCAGTACTTC	TRBV7-9	-	many	TRBJ2-7
CASSLGQAHPNTEAFF	TGTGCCAGCAGCTTAGGGCAGGCGCATCCGAACACTGAAGCTTTCTTT	TRBV11-2	-	-	TRBJ1-1
CASNRREEGGYTF	TGTGCCAGCAATCGGCGGGAAGAAGGCGGCTACACCTTC	TRBV6-5	-	-	TRBJ1-2